This T cell receptor (beta chain) is from a study of blood T cell repertoires in COVID-19. Across the whole study: Samples representing acute and convalescent COVID-19 were sourced from the United States, Italy and Spain. The analysed material was cDNA or gDNA that came from T cells, B-cell-depleted T cells, or PBMCs.

Original data processing: Scientists estimated how many nucleated cells there were by amplifying reference gene primers. Profiled with immunoSEQ multiplex PCR; TCRdb holds only in-frame clones, not every one. The V and J calls and the clone size are those of that table, but D and trimming were determined from the DNA. The sample includes roughly 290,000 clones, around four fifths seen only once; the top ten take around 3.7%. The V end was cut by 4 bases, the J end by 3 bases, with 17 bases between. The CDR3 contains 16 residues. Germline CDR1 reads MNHEY; CDR2 reads SVGAGI. The sequence came from a woman in her 50s with active or convalescent COVID-19. This chain connects TRBV6-5 to TRBJ2-3, with D possibly TRBD1 on 5 matching bases. Sequences were obtained from peripheral blood. This CDR3 is CASSLIRTLWTDTQYF. The CDR3 DNA reads as TGTGCCAGCAGTTTAATAAGGACACTTTGGACAGATACGCAGTATTTT.